The 10 T cell receptor beta chains below come from one sample, sequenced in a study of control samples from healthy donors and cancer patients. This table comes from immunoSEQ multiplex PCR, and its TCRdb copy is limited to in-frame clones, with some not included. Of approximately 100,000 clones in the sample, about 91% were seen once. Sequencing was done on a sample of blood. These receptors were obtained from a man aged 25-45 years in good health.

The CDR3 region is CAWSVRGRETQYF. CDR3 in DNA: TGTGCCTGGAGTGTAAGGGGGCGAGAGACCCAGTACTTC. The chain employs TRBV30 and TRBJ2-5; 7 bases map to TRBD1. V trimming: 0 bases; J trimming: 4 bases; junction bases outside the gene matches: 2. The germline V gene encodes CDR1 GTSNPN and CDR2 SVGIG (reference sequence). The CDR3 length is 13 residues.

The chain combines TRBV19 with TRBJ2-1; D remains unclear. The germline V gene has CDR1 LNHDA and CDR2 SQIVND (reference sequence). CDR3 length: 13 residues. Trimming left V 5 bases short and J 10 bases short, with 15 bases between. In DNA form, the CDR3 reads TGTGCCAGTAGTGTCTCATCGGACGGAGAGCAGTTCTTC. Its protein is CASSVSSDGEQFF.

The rearrangement joins TRBV19 to TRBJ2-1; unclear D gene. Germline V gene data show CDR1 as LNHDA and CDR2 as SQIVND (reference sequence). Trimming took 0 bases from V and 0 from J, leaving 3 bases between them. The CDR3 consists of 14 residues. The CDR3 nucleotides read TGTGCCAGTAGTATAGACTTCTCCTACAATGAGCAGTTCTTC. This encodes CASSIDFSYNEQFF.

In its sample, this clone was seen a few times. Other DNA sequences of this sample code for an identical CDR3. The DNA of the CDR3 is TGTGCCAGCACCGAAAGGGGAACTAGCACAGATACGCAGTATTTT. This codes for CASTERGTSTDTQYF. This rearrangement joins TRBV9 to TRBJ2-3, with D maybe TRBD1 (5 bases). The CDR3 loop spans 15 amino acids. The V end was cut by 6 bases, the J end by 0 bases, with 14 bases between. CDR1 and CDR2 (germline): SGDLS, YYNGEE.

The chain uses TRBV5-1 and TRBJ2-4; 10 bases align to TRBD1. The ends lost 5 bases at V and 5 bases at J; junction bases unmatched: 4. Germline V gene lookup returns CDR1 SGHRS and CDR2 YFSETQ. The CDR3 runs to 14 residues. This CDR3 is CASRRDRGENIQYF. The CDR3 DNA is TGCGCCAGCAGACGGGACAGGGGAGAAAACATTCAGTACTTC. The full variable domain, with the rest looked up from reference TRBV5-1 and TRBJ2-4, is KAGVTQTPRYLIKTRGQQVTLSCSPISGHRSVSWYQQTPGQGLQFLFEYFSETQRNKGNFPGRFSGRQFSNSRSEMNVSTLELGDSALYLCASRRDRGENIQYFGAGTRLSVL.

The rearrangement joins TRBV11-3 to TRBJ1-1, with D perhaps matching TRBD1 (5 bases). Germline V gene data show CDR1 as SGHNT and CDR2 as YENEEA. V lost 4 bases and J 3 bases, leaving 15 bases between the germline ends. This CDR3 is 15 amino acids long. This chain's CDR3 is CASSSQGQRHTEAFF. The CDR3 DNA is TGTGCCAGCAGCTCCCAGGGCCAGCGACACACTGAAGCTTTCTTT.

J is TRBJ2-4 and V is TRBV28, with unresolved D. Germline CDR1 is MDHEN and CDR2 is SYDVKM. The CDR3 is made up of 14 amino acids. V lost 11 bases, J lost 1 base, and 15 bases lay in between. The CDR3 DNA reads TGTGCCTTAAAAGGCGTGGTGGCCAAAAACATTCAGTACTTC. Its translation: CALKGVVAKNIQYF.

The CDR3 reads CASLRDSNTGELFF. The CDR3 bases are TGCGCCAGCTTACGGGACTCTAACACCGGGGAGCTGTTTTTT. The rearrangement links TRBV5-1 to TRBJ2-2, with D possibly matching TRBD2 (6 bases). V lost 7 bases and J lost 2, with 12 bases in between. The CDR3 contains 14 residues. Germline CDR1 and CDR2: SGHRS and YFSETQ.

This chain uses TRBV30 with TRBJ1-2; D call uncertain. The CDR3 extends over 11 amino acids. The V gene lost 0 bases and the J gene lost 8 bases, with 7 bases spanning the gap. The germline V gene has CDR1 GTSNPN and CDR2 SVGIG (reference sequence). The CDR3 DNA reads as TGTGCCTGGAGTGTCCAGAGGGGCTACACCTTC. The encoded protein is CAWSVQRGYTF.

This chain connects TRBV14 to TRBJ1-4; D not resolved. The CDR3 spans 18 residues. Germline V CDR1 and CDR2: SGHDN, FVKESK. V was trimmed by 1 base and J by 0 bases, leaving 15 bases between them. CDR3 nucleotide sequence: TGTGCCAGCAGCCAAGGGTATGACTACTCTGCAACTAATGAAAAACTGTTTTTT. Translated, it gives CASSQGYDYSATNEKLFF.